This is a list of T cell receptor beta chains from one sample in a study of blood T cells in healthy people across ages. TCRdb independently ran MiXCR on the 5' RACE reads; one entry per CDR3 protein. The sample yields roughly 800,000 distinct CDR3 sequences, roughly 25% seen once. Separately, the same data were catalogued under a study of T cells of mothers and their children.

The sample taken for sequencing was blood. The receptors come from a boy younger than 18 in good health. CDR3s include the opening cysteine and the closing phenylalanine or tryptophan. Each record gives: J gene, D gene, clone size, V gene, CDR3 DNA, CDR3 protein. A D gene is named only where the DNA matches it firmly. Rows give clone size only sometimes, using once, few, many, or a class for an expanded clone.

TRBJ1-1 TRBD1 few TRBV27 TGTGCCAGCAGTTTAGTTACAGGGGCCTCAACTGAAGCTTTCTTT CASSLVTGASTEAFF
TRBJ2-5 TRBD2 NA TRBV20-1 TGCAGTGCTAGCAAAGCGGGAGAACGTCTGGGGCAGACCCAGTACTTC CSASKAGERLGQTQYF
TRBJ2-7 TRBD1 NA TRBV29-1 TGCAGCGTTGTCGTGGGACAGGGACAAAACGAGCAGTACTTC CSVVVGQGQNEQYF
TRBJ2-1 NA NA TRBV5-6 TGTGCCAGCAGCTTGATTCGGGTTGGGGGATACAATGAGCAGTTCTTC CASSLIRVGGYNEQFF
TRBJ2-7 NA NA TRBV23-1 TGCGCCAGCCTTACCTCAGGGGGGATTTCCTACGAGCAGTGCTTC CASLTSGGISYEQCF
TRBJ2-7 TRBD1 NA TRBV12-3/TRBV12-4 TGTGCCAGCAGCTCGGACAGGGCATCCTACGAGCAGTACTTC CASSSDRASYEQYF
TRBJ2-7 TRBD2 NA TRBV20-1 TGCAGTGCCACCGACCGACTAGCGGGAGTTCTCGAGCAGTACTTC CSATDRLAGVLEQYF
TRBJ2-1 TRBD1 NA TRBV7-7 TGTGCTAGCAGCTTAAGGGACAGGGGCAGTGAGCAGTTCTTC CASSLRDRGSEQFF
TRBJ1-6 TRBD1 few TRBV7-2 TGTGCCAGCAGCCTCTCACAGGGGGCGCGGGGTTCACCCCTCCACTTT CASSLSQGARGSPLHF
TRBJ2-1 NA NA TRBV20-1 TGCAGTGCTAGCAGACCACAGGGTAGGGTGGTGGATGAGCAGTTCTTC CSASRPQGRVVDEQFF
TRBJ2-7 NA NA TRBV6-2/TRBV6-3 TGTGCCAGCAGTTACTCCGGCCTCTACGAGCAGTACTTC CASSYSGLYEQYF
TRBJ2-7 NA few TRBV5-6 TGTGCCAGCAGCCACCGACAGGAACCCTACGAGCAGTACTTC CASSHRQEPYEQYF
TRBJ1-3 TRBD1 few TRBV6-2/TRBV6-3 TGTGCCAGCAGTTACCGACCATCACAGGGGGCGCCGGGAAACACCATATATTTT CASSYRPSQGAPGNTIYF
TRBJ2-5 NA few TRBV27 TGTGCCAGCACCCCTCGAGAGACCCAGTACTTC CASTPRETQYF
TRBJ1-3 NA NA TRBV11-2 TGTGCCAGCAGCTTACTAAGGGTCAGATCTGGAAACACCATATATTTT CASSLLRVRSGNTIYF
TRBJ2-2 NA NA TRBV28 TGCGCCAGCAGTCCCATCCTCACCGGGGAGCTGTTTTTT CASSPILTGELFF
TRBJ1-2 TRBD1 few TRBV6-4 TGTGCCAGCAGTGACTGGGACAGGGGGTACTTCCTCTATGGCTACACCTTC CASSDWDRGYFLYGYTF
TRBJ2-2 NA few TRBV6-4 TGTGCCAGCAGCGTGGAAGGGGTCGGGGAGCTGTTTTTT CASSVEGVGELFF
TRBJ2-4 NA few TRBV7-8 TGTGCCAGCAGCTTAGATGGGACAGCCAAAAACATTCAGTACTTC CASSLDGTAKNIQYF
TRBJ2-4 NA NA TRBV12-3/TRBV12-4 TGTGCCAGCAGTTTACGGAGCGGGCGGAACATTCAGTACTTC CASSLRSGRNIQYF